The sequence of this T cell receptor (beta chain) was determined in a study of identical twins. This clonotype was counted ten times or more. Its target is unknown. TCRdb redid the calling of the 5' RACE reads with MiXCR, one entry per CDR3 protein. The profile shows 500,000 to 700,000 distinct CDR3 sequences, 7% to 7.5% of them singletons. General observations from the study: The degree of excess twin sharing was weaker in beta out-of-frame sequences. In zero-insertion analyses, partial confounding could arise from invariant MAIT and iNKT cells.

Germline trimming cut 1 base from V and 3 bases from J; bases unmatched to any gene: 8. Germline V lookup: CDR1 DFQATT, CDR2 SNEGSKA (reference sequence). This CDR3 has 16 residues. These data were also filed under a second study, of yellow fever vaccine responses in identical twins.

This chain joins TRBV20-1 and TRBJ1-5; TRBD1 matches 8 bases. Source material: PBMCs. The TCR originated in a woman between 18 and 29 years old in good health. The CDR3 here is CSARAYDRGTNQPQHF. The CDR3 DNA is TGCAGTGCTAGAGCCTACGACAGGGGCACCAATCAGCCCCAGCATTTT.